This T cell receptor beta chain was obtained from a study of beta chain features in type 1 diabetes. This clone showed up just a few times. Its antigen is as yet unknown. The investigators reverse transcribed all of the isolated RNA, so they sequenced expressed TCRB transcripts. Samples of naive, central memory and regulatory T cells yielded a mean of about 3.8 million reads. Sequencing used immunoSEQ multiplex PCR; TCRdb keeps in-frame clones, though not all of them. This table holds 20,000 to 25,000 clones, roughly three quarters found once. Findings and caveats of the study: VDJ junctions sequenced from type 1 diabetes patients showed fewer insertions and more deletions. The question of HLA type influencing TCRB rearrangement was one that remained unresolved here.

Germline CDR1 reads MNHEY; CDR2 reads SMNVEV (reference sequence). This CDR3 comprises 16 residues. V shed 8 bases and J 0 bases; nucleotides not matched to a gene: 8. The TCR comes from a woman between 40 and 50 years old in good health. This chain links TRBV27 with TRBJ1-2; 11 bases match TRBD1. Sequencing was carried out using Tregs from blood. The CDR3 sequence is CASRRTGGQANYGYTF. CDR3 nucleotides: TGTGCCAGCCGGAGGACAGGGGGCCAGGCTAACTATGGCTACACCTTC.